This T cell receptor (beta chain) was sequenced during a study of beta chain features in type 1 diabetes. Looking at the study overall: Comparable age, gender and cell yields were observed in patients relative to healthy donors. All of the samples together had 85 million to 130 million sorted cells examined.

Expressed TCRB transcripts got sequenced, as all isolated RNA was reverse transcribed. Assay: immunoSEQ multiplex PCR; the TCRdb copy retains only in-frame clones and omits some. The data contain hundreds of thousands of clones, approximately 11% of them singletons. Germline V gives CDR1 SGHTA, CDR2 FQGNSA. The trim removed 5 bases at V and 6 bases at J, leaving 4 bases unmatched. CDR3 length: 14 residues. The study's findings and limits: Moderate but significant shortening of TCRB CDR3s was recorded in all four CD4+ subsets from Type 1 diabetes patients.

One heparinised blood draw averaging around 120 mL was given by each donor. Concerning this clone: Its antigen remains unknown.

The receptor comes from a young man with type 1 diabetes. The chain links TRBV7-2 to TRBJ1-5; 10 positions match TRBD1. Sequencing was done on a sample of naive CD4+ T cells from blood. This CDR3 reads CASSVGQGSQPQHF. CDR3 nucleotide sequence: TGTGCCAGCAGCGTGGGACAGGGGAGTCAGCCCCAGCATTTT. The complete variable domain, with remaining parts taken from reference TRBV7-2 and TRBJ1-5, reads GAGVSQSPSNKVTEKGKDVELRCDPISGHTALYWYRQSLGQGLEFLIYFQGNSAPDKSGLPSDRFSAERTGGSVSTLTIQRTQQEDSAVYLCASSVGQGSQPQHFGDGTRLSIL.